This TCR beta chain was retrieved from a study of Ad26.COV2.S vaccination and SARS-CoV-2 variants. To note about this clone: The antigen is not known.

Documented treatment: roughly 20 received Ad26.COV2.S at low or high dose, single or two shots; several received placebo; per-sample allocation not given. Repertoires come from day 63 after the first vaccine or placebo injection. There are 12 residues in the CDR3. Germline CDR1 reads LNHDA; CDR2 reads SQIVND (reference sequence). V was pared by 5 bases and J by 3 bases, with 8 bases between. The study's findings and limits: Spike-specific TCR breadth was greater in vaccine than placebo recipients. Those who received vaccine or placebo ended up with similar non-spike TCR breadth.

Produced via immunoSEQ multiplex PCR; TCRdb's table is partial and in-frame only. The sample has hundreds of thousands of clones, about 87% seen once. V usage is TRBV19 and J usage is TRBJ2-7; maybe TRBD1 (5 bases). The TCR sequence derives from a person between 18 and 65 years old who received the Ad26.COV2.S COVID-19 vaccine or a placebo. This sample comprised peripheral blood, obtained in a trial of Ad26.COV2.S vaccine versus placebo. This CDR3 is CASSQGYYEQYF. The CDR3 DNA is TGTGCCAGTAGTCAGGGCTACTACGAGCAGTACTTC.